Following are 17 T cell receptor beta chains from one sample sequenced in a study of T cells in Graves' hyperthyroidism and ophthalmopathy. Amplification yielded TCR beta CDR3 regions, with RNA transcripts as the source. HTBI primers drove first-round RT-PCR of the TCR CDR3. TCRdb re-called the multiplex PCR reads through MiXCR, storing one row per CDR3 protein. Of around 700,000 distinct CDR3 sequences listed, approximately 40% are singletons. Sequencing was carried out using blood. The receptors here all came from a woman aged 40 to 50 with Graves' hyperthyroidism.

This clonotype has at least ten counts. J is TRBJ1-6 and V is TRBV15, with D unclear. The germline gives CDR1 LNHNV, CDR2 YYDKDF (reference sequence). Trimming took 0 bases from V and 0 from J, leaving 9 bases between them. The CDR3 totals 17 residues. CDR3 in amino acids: CATSRDSSSSYNSPLHF. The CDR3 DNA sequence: TGTGCCACCAGCAGAGATTCATCGAGCTCCTATAATTCACCCCTCCACTTT. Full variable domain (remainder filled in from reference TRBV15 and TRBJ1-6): DAMVIQNPRYQVTQFGKPVTLSCSQTLNHNVMYWYQQKSSQAPKLLFHYYDKDFNNEADTPDNFQSRRPNTSFCFLDIRSPGLGDTAMYLCATSRDSSSSYNSPLHFGNGTRLTVT.

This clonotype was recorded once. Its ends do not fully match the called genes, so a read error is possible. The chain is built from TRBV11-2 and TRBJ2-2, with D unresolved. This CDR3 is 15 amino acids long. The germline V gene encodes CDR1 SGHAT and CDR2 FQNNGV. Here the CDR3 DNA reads TGTGCCAGCAGCTCACTTAGACTCAACACCAGGGAGCTGTTTTTT. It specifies CASSSLRLNTRELFF. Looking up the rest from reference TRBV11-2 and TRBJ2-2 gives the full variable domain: EAGVAQSPRYKIIEKRQSVAFWCNPISGHATLYWYQQILGQGPKLLIQFQNNGVVDDSQLPKDRFSAERLKGVDSTLKIQPAKLEDSAVYLCASSSLRLNTRELFFGEGSRLTVL.

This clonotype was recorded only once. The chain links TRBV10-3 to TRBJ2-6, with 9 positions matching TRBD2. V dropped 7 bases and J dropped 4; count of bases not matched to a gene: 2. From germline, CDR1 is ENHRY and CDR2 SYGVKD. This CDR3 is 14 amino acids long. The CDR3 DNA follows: TGTGCCATCAAGGGGACTAGCGGGGCCAACGTCCTGACTTTC. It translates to CAIKGTSGANVLTF.

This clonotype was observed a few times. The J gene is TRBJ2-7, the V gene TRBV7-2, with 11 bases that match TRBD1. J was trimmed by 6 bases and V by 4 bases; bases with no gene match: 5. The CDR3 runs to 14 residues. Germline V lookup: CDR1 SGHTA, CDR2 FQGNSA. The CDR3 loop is CASSYRGQGGEQYF. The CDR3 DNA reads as TGTGCCAGCAGCTACCGGGGACAGGGGGGCGAGCAGTACTTC.

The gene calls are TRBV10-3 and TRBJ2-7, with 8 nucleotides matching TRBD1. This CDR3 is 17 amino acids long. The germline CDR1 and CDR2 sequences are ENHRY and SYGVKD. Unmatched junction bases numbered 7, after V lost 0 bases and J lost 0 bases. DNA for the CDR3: TGTGCCATCAGTGAGTCGACAGGGGCCGGCGGCTCCTACGAGCAGTACTTC. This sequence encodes CAISESTGAGGSYEQYF.

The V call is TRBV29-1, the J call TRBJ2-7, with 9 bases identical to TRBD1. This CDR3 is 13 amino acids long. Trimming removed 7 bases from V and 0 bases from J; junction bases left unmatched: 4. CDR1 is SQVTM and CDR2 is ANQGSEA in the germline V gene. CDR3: CSGGQGDSYEQYF. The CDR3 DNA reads TGCAGCGGGGGACAGGGTGACTCCTACGAGCAGTACTTC.

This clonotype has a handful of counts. The chain's CDR3 is CASSQDWATRFAEAFF. DNA for the CDR3: TGCGCCAGCAGCCAAGATTGGGCGACGAGGTTCGCTGAAGCTTTCTTT. The chain uses TRBV4-3 and TRBJ1-1; D gene uncertain. Deletions cut 0 bases from V and 6 bases from J, with 17 bases between. This CDR3 comprises 16 residues. The germline CDR1 and CDR2 sequences are LGHNA and YSLEER.

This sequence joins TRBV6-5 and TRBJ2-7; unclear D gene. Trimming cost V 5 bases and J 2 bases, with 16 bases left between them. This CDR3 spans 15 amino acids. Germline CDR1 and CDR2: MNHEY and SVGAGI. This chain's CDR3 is CASSPRWLRTYEQYF. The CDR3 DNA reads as TGTGCCAGCAGTCCACGCTGGTTAAGAACCTACGAGCAGTACTTC.

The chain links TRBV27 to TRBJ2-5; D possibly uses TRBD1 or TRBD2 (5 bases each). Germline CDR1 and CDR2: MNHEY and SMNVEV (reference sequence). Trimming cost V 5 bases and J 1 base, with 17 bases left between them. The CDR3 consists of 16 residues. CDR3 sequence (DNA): TGTGCCAGCAGTCGAGGGGCATTATGGGGCCAAGAGACCCAGTACTTC. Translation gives CASSRGALWGQETQYF.

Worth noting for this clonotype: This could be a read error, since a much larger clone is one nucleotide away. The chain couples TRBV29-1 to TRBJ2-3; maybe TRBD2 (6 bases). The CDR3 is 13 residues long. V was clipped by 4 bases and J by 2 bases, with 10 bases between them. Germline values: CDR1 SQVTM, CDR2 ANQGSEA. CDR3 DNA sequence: TGCAGCGTTGTTTCGGGGGACACAGATACGCAGTATTTT. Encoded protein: CSVVSGDTDTQYF.

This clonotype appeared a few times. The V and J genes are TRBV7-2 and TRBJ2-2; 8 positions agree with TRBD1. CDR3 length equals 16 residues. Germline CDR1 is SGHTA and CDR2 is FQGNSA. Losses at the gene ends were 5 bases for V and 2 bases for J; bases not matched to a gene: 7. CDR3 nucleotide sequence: TGTGCCAGCAGCCAGGGACAGGCCACAAACACCGGGGAGCTGTTTTTT. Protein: CASSQGQATNTGELFF.

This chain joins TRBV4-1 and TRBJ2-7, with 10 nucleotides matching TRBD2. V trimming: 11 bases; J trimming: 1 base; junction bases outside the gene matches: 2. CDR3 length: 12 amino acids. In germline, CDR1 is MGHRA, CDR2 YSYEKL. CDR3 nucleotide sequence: TGCGCCTTAGCGGGGGGATCCTACGAGCAGTACTTC. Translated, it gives CALAGGSYEQYF.

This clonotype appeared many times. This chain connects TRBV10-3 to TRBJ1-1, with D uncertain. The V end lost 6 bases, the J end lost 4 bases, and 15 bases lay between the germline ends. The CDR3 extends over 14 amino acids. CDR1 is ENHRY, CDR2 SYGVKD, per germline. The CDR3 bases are TGTGCCATCAGGCCAGTGGGCGTAAGCACTGAAGCTTTCTTT. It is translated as CAIRPVGVSTEAFF.

The CDR3 DNA is TGTGCCAGCAGCTTCCCCCTAGACAAAGCTTTCTTT. Translated: CASSFPLDKAFF. The V gene is TRBV7-9, the J gene TRBJ1-1, with no clear D. Trimming removed 3 bases at V and 9 bases at J, with 11 bases between. Germline V gives CDR1 SEHNR, CDR2 FQNEAQ (reference sequence). The CDR3 runs to 12 residues.

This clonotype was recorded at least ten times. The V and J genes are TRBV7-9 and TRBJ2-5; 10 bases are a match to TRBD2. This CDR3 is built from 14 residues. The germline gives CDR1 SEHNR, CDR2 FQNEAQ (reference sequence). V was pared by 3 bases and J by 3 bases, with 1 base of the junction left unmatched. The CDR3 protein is CASSFLAGEETQYF. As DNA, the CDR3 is TGTGCCAGCAGCTTCCTAGCGGGAGAAGAGACCCAGTACTTC.

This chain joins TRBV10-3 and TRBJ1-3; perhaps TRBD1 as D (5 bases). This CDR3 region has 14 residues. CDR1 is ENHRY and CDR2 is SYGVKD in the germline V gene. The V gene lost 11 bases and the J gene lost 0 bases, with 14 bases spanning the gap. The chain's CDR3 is CAGGTGSSGNTIYF. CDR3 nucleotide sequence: TGTGCCGGGGGAACTGGGAGCTCTGGAAACACCATATATTTT.

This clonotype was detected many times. In DNA form, the CDR3 reads TGTGCCAGCGAGGAGGGAGTGAACACTGAAGCTTTCTTT. Encoded protein: CASEEGVNTEAFF. The chain recombines TRBV12-3 or TRBV12-4 with TRBJ1-1; D remains unclear. V gave up 8 bases and J gave up 0 bases, with 10 bases separating them. The CDR3 is 13 amino acids.